The T cell receptor (beta chain) under discussion was sequenced for a study of shared clonotypes between healthy human individuals. Findings and caveats of the study: Naive CD4 clonotypes overlapped across a handful of donors at approximately 5.3%. Only blood underwent sampling, and tissue repertoires likely differ.

This table comes from immunoSEQ multiplex PCR, and its TCRdb copy is limited to in-frame clones, with some not included. The sample includes about 1 million clones, 65% to 75% of them seen just once. This clone was seen just once. What it binds is unknown. None of the donors, who were healthy HIV-negative adults, had recently had acute infections or vaccinations. CDR3 length: 13 residues. Germline loops: CDR1 LNHDA, CDR2 SQIVND (reference sequence). Trimming removed 5 bases from V and 0 bases from J, with 7 bases in between. The chain employs TRBV19 and TRBJ2-5; D is perhaps TRBD1 (6 bases). The origin of this receptor is a man younger than 35 in good health. Sequencing used memory CD4+ T cells sorted from blood. Subset of the sample: CD45RA-negative fraction. CDR3 in amino acids: CASSGQHQETQYF. The CDR3 DNA follows: TGTGCCAGTAGTGGACAGCACCAAGAGACCCAGTACTTC. Together with reference TRBV19 and TRBJ2-5, the CDR3 gives the full variable domain: DGGITQSPKYLFRKEGQNVTLSCEQNLNHDAMYWYRQDPGQGLRLIYYSQIVNDFQKGDIAEGYSVSREKKESFPLTVTSAQKNPTAFYLCASSGQHQETQYFGPGTRLLVL.